The clone carrying this TCR beta chain occurred many times. Its antigen is unknown. Trimming took off 3 bases at V and 3 bases at J, with 12 bases between the two ends. Germline values: CDR1 SGHAT, CDR2 FQNNGV. The CDR3 runs to 14 residues. The data were obtained in a study of T cells in Graves' hyperthyroidism and ophthalmopathy. Diagnoses used clinical symptoms, serum thyroxine and TRAb, thyroid ultrasound and orbital computed tomography. Points from the study as a whole: Blood shared most expanded thyroid clonotypes above 0.001. A 13 V-J signature model discriminated ophthalmopathy versus stable hyperthyroidism.

What was amplified from RNA transcripts were TCR beta CDR3 regions. Carried out on the TCR CDR3, a first-round RT-PCR used the HTBI primer set. TCRdb re-called the multiplex PCR reads with MiXCR, one entry per CDR3 protein. The repertoire holds around 300,000 distinct CDR3 sequences, approximately 14% seen once, with approximately 25% in the top ten. This clonotype was sampled from a woman aged 30 to 39 with Graves' hyperthyroidism. The sample consisted of blood. The genes are TRBV11-2 and TRBJ2-7, with D perhaps matching TRBD2 (5 bases). CDR3 nucleotide sequence: TGTGCCAGCAGCTTGGACGGGATTGGCTACGAGCAGTACTTC. Translating it yields CASSLDGIGYEQYF. The whole variable domain, filled in from reference TRBV11-2 and TRBJ2-7, reads EAGVAQSPRYKIIEKRQSVAFWCNPISGHATLYWYQQILGQGPKLLIQFQNNGVVDDSQLPKDRFSAERLKGVDSTLKIQPAKLEDSAVYLCASSLDGIGYEQYFGPGTRLTVT.